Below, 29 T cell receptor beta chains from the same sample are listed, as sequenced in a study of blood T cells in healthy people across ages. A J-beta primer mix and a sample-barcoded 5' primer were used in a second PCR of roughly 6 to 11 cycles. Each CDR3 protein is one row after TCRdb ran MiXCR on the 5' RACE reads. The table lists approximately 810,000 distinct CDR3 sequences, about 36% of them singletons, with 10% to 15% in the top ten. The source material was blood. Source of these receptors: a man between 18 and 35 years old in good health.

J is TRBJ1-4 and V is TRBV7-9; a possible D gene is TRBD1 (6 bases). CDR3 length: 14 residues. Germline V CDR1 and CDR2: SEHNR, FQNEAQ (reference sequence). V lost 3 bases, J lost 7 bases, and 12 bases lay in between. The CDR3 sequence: CASSFGAGVEKLFF. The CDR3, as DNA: TGTGCCAGCAGCTTTGGGGCAGGGGTTGAAAAACTGTTTTTT.

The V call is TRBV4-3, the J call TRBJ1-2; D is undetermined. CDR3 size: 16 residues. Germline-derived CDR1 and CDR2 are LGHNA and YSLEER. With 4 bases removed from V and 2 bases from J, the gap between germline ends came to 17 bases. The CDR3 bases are TGCGCCAGCAGCCCAGCTCAGGAACCCACGAACTATGGCTACACCTTC. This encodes CASSPAQEPTNYGYTF.

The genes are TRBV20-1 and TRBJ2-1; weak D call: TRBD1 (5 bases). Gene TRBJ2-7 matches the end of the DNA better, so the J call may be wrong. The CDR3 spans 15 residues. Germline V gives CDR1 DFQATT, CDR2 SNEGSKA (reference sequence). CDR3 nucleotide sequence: TGCAGTGCTCCCGCCCAGGGAATGGCCTACAATGAGCAGTACTTC. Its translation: CSAPAQGMAYNEQYF.

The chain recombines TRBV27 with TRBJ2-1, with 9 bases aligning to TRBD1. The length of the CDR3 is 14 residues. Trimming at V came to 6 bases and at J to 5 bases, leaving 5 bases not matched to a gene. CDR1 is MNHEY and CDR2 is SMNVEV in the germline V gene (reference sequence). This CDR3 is CASSTDRGNNEQFF. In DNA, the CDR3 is TGTGCCAGCAGCACCGACAGGGGGAACAATGAGCAGTTCTTC.

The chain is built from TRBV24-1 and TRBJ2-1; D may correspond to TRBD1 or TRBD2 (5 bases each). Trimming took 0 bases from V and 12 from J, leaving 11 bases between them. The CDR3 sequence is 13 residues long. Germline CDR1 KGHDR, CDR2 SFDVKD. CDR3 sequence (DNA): TGTGCCACCAGTGATTTGCAAAGGGGACCGCAGTTCTTC. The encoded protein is CATSDLQRGPQFF.

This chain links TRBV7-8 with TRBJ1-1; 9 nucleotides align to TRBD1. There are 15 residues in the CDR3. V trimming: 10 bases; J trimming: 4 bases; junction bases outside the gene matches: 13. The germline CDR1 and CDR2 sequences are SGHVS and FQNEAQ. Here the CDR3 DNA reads TGTGCCAACGGCGGACAGGGGACCTTAGGCACTGAAGCTTTCTTT. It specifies CANGGQGTLGTEAFF.

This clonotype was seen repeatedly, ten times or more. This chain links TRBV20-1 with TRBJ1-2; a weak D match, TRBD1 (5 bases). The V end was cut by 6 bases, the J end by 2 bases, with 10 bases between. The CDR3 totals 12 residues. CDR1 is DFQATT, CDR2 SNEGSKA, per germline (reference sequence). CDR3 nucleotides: TGCAGTGCCTGGGACCTCAACTATGGCTACACCTTC. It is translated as CSAWDLNYGYTF.

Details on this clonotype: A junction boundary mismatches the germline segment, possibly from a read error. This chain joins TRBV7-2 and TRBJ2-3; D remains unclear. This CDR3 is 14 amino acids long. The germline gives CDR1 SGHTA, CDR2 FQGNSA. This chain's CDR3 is CAGSSVAGTDTQYF. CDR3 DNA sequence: TGTGCCGGCAGCTCTGTGGCGGGCACAGATACGCAGTATTTT.

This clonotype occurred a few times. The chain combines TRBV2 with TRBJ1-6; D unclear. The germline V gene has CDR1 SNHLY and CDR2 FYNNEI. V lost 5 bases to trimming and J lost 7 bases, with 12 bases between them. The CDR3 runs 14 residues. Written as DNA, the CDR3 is TGTGCCAGCAGTCGAGATCCAGAGAATTCACCCCTCCACTTT. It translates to CASSRDPENSPLHF.

The CDR3 reads CASSSPTGVGYTF. CDR3 in DNA: TGTGCCAGCAGTTCCCCCACAGGGGTTGGCTACACCTTC. The V gene is TRBV28, the J gene TRBJ1-2, with 7 bases matching TRBD1. In germline, CDR1 is MDHEN, CDR2 SYDVKM. The CDR3 has 13 amino acids. Losses at the gene ends were 4 bases for V and 7 bases for J; bases not matched to a gene: 6.

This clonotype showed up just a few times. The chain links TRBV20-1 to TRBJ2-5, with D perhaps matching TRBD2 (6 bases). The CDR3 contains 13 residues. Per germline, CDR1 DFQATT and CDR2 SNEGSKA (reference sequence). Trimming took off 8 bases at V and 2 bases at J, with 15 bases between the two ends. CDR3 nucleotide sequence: TGCAGTTATCGATTGGCGGGACAAGAGACCCAGTACTTC. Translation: CSYRLAGQETQYF.

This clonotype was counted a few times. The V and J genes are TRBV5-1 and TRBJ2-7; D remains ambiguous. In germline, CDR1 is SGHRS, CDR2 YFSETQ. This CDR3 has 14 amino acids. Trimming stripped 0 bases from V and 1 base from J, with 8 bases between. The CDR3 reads CASSLGRLSYEQYF. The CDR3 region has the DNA TGCGCCAGCAGCTTGGGTCGGCTTTCCTACGAGCAGTACTTC. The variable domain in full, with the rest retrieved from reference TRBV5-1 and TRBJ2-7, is KAGVTQTPRYLIKTRGQQVTLSCSPISGHRSVSWYQQTPGQGLQFLFEYFSETQRNKGNFPGRFSGRQFSNSRSEMNVSTLELGDSALYLCASSLGRLSYEQYFGPGTRLTVT.

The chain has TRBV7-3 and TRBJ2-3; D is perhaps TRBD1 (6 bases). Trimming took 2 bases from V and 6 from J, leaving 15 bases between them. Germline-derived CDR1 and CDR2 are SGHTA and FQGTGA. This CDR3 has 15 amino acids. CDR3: CASSLGPTGSDTQYF. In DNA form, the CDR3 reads TGTGCCAGCAGCTTAGGGCCCACAGGGTCGGATACGCAGTATTTT.

CDR3 amino acids: CASSPTADNSPLHF. As DNA, the CDR3 is TGTGCCAGCAGCCCGACCGCGGATAATTCACCCCTCCACTTT. The chain is built from TRBV11-2 and TRBJ1-6; unclear D gene. The CDR3 extends over 14 amino acids. V was pared by 5 bases and J by 5 bases, with 10 bases between. Looked up from germline, CDR1 is SGHAT and CDR2 is FQNNGV. Supplemented by reference TRBV11-2 and TRBJ1-6, the full variable domain reads EAGVAQSPRYKIIEKRQSVAFWCNPISGHATLYWYQQILGQGPKLLIQFQNNGVVDDSQLPKDRFSAERLKGVDSTLKIQPAKLEDSAVYLCASSPTADNSPLHFGNGTRLTVT.

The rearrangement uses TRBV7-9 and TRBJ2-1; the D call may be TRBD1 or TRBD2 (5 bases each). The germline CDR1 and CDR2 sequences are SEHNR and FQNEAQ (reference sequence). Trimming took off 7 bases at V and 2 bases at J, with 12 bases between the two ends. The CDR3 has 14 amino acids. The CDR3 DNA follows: TGTGCCAGCACCCCGGGGCCTCCCTACAATGAGCAGTTCTTC. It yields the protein CASTPGPPYNEQFF.

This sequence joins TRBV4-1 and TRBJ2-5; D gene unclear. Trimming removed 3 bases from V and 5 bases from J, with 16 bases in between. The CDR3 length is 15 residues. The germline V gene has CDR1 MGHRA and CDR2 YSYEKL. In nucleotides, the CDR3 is TGCGCCAGCAGCCATAGGAGTAATCACGGGGAGACCCAGTACTTC. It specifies CASSHRSNHGETQYF.

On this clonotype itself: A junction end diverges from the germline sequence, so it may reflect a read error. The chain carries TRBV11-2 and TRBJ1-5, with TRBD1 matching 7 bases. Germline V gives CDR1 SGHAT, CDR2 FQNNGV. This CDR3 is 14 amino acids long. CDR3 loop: CACSPSTGNQPQHF. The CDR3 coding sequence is TGTGCCTGCAGCCCATCGACAGGGAATCAGCCCCAGCATTTT.

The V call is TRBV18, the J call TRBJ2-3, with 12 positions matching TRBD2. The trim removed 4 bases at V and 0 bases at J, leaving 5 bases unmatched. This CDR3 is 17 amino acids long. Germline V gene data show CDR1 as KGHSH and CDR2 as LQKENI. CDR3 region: CASSRRTSGDSTDTQYF. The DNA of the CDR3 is TGTGCCAGCTCACGTCGGACTAGCGGGGATAGCACAGATACGCAGTATTTT.

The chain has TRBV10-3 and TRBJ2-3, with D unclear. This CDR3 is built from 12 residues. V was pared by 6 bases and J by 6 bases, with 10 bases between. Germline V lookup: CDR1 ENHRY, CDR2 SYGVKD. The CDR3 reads CAIRHQEDTQYF. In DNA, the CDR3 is TGTGCCATCAGGCACCAGGAGGATACGCAGTATTTT.

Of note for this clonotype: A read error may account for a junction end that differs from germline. CDR3 protein: CASNQDGQGRDEQYF. In DNA form, the CDR3 reads TGTGCCAGCAACCAAGATGGCCAGGGTCGCGACGAGCAGTACTTC. The V gene is TRBV4-2, the J gene TRBJ2-7; tentatively, D is TRBD1 (5 bases). Germline loops: CDR1 LGHNA, CDR2 YNFKEQ. This CDR3 spans 15 amino acids.

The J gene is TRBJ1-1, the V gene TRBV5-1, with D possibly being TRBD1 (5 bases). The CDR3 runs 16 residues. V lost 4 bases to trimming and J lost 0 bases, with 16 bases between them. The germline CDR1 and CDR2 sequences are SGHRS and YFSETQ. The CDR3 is CASSLGRSGLNTEAFF. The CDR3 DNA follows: TGCGCCAGCAGCCTAGGGAGGTCAGGGTTGAACACTGAAGCTTTCTTT.

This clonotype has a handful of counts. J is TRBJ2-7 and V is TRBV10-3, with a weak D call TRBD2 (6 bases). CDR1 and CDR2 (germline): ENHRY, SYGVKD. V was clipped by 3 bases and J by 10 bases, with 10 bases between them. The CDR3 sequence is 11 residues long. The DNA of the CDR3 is TGTGCCATCAGTGATTCAGGACTACAGTACTTC. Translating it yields CAISDSGLQYF.

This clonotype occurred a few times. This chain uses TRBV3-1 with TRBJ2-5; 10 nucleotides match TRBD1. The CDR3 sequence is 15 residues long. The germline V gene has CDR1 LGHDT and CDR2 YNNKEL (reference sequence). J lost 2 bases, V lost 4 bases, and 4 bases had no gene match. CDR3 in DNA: TGTGCCAGCAGCCTCGGGACAGGGGAGCAAGAGACCCAGTACTTC. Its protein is CASSLGTGEQETQYF.

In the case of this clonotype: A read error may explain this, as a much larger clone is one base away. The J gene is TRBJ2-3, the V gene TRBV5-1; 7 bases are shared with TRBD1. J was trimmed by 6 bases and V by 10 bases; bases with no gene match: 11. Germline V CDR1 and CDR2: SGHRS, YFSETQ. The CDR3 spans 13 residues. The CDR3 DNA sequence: TGCGCCGGCACAGGGGTTGACATCGATACGCAGTATTTT. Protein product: CAGTGVDIDTQYF.

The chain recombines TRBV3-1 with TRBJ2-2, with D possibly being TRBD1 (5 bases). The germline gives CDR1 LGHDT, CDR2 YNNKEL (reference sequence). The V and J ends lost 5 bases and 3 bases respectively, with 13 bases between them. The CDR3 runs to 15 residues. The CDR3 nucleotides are TGTGCCAGCAGCGGTGGTAAAGGGGACACCGGGGAGCTGTTTTTT. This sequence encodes CASSGGKGDTGELFF.

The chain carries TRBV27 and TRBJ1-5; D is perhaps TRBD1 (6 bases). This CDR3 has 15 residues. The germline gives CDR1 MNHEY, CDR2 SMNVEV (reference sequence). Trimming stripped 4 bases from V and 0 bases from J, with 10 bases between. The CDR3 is CASSSAQGSNQPQHF. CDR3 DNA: TGTGCCAGCAGTTCCGCACAGGGTAGCAATCAGCCCCAGCATTTT.

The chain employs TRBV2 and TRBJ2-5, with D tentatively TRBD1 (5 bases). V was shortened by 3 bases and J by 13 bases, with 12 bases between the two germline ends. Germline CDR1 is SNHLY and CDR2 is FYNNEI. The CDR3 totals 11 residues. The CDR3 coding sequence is TGTGCCAGCAGTGAGGAAGGGGCGGTGTACTTC. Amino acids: CASSEEGAVYF.

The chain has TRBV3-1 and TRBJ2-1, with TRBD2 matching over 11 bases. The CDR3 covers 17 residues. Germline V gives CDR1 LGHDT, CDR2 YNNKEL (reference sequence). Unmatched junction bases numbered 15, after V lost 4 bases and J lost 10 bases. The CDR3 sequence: CASSRLTGSGGAEEQFF. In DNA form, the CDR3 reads TGTGCCAGCAGCCGATTGACAGGTAGCGGGGGGGCTGAAGAGCAGTTCTTC.

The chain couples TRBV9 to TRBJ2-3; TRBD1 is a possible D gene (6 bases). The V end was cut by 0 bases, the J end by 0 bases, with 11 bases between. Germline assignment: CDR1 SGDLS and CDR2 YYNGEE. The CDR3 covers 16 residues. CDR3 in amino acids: CASSVAGTPSTDTQYF. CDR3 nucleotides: TGTGCCAGCAGCGTAGCTGGGACACCTAGCACAGATACGCAGTATTTT.